This paragraph reports one T cell receptor beta chain. Antigen: not known. This sample stems from a study of CD8 T cells in ankylosing spondylitis. General study findings and limits: A TCR beta motif made of several highly homologous variants seemed typical of ankylosing spondylitis blood. Disease-linked clones were reportedly significantly enriched in matched ankylosing spondylitis synovial fluid. Several of the motif variants were reported before in synovial fluid and blood from reactive arthritis.

This CDR3 spans 18 amino acids. Germline V gene data show CDR1 as MNHEY and CDR2 as SMNVEV (reference sequence). The V and J ends lost 7 bases and 1 base, in that order; junction bases with no gene match: 15. Each CDR3 protein gets one entry after TCRdb re-called the 5' RACE reads with MiXCR. The sample holds 750,000 to 850,000 distinct CDR3 sequences; 10% to 15% are singletons and the top ten take roughly 0.51%. The sample consisted of blood, either unsorted or a sorted T cell fraction (not recorded which). This sequence joins TRBV27 and TRBJ1-5, with 8 nucleotides matching TRBD1. The sequence was collected from a male donor with ankylosing spondylitis. The CDR3 spells CASKPLSGRQGSNQPQHF. The CDR3 DNA sequence: TGTGCCAGCAAGCCACTCTCAGGTAGACAGGGGAGCAATCAGCCCCAGCATTTT.